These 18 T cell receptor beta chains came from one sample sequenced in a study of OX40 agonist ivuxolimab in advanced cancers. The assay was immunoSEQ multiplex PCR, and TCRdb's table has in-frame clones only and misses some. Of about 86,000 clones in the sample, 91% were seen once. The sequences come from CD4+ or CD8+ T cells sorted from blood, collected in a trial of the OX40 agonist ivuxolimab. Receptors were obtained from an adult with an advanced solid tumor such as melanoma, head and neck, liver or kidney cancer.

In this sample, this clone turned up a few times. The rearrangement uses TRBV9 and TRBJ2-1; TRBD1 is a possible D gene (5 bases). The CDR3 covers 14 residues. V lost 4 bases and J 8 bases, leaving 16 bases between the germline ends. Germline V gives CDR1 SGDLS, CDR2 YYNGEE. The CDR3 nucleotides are TGTGCCAGCAGCCAAATACTTGGGGCGGATGAGCAGTTCTTC. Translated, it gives CASSQILGADEQFF.

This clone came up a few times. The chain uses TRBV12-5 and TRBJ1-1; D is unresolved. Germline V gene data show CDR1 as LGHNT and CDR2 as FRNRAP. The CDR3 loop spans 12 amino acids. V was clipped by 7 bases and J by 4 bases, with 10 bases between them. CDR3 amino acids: CASATSITEAFF. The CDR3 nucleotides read TGTGCTAGTGCCACGTCAATCACTGAAGCTTTCTTT.

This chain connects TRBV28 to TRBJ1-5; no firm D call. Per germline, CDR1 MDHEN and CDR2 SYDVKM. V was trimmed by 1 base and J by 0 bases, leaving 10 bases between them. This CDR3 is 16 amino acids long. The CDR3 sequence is CASSLLARYSNQPQHF. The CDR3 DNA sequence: TGTGCCAGCAGTTTATTGGCACGGTATAGCAATCAGCCCCAGCATTTT.

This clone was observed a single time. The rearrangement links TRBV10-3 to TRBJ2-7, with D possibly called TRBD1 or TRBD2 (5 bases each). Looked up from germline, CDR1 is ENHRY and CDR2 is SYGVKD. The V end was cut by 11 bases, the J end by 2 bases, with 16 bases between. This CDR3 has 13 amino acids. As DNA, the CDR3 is TGTGCCCACGGGGCAGGGCTGACCTACGAGCAGTACTTC. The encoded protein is CAHGAGLTYEQYF.

The CDR3 coding sequence is TGTGCCAGTAGTGTCGACTGGGACCCCTATGTCTACGAGCAGTACTTC. Translation: CASSVDWDPYVYEQYF. The rearrangement uses TRBV19 and TRBJ2-5; the D gene could be TRBD1 or TRBD2 (5 bases each). The J call may be wrong; the DNA end is better matched by TRBJ2-7. CDR1 is LNHDA, CDR2 SQIVND, per germline (reference sequence). The CDR3 length is 16 residues.

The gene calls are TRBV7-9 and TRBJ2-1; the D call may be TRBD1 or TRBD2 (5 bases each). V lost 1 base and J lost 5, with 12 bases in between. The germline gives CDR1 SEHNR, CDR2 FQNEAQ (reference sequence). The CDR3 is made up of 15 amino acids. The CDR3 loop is CASSLGAGSNNEQFF. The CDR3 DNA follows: TGTGCCAGCAGCTTAGGGGCAGGGAGTAACAATGAGCAGTTCTTC.

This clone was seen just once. The CDR3 here is CASSFIQTNTEAFF. DNA for the CDR3: TGCGCCAGCAGCTTTATACAGACGAACACTGAAGCTTTCTTT. The chain carries TRBV5-1 and TRBJ1-1, with unresolved D. Looked up from germline, CDR1 is SGHRS and CDR2 is YFSETQ. Between the trimmed V and J ends, which lost 2 bases and 1 base, there was a span of 9 bases. The CDR3 contains 14 residues.

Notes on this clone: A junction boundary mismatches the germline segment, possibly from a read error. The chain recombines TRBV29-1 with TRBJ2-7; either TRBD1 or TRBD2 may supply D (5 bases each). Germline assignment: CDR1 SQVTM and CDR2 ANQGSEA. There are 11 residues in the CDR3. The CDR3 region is CSVKEGSEQYF. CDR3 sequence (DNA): TGCAGCGTTAAAGAGGGGTCGGAGCAGTACTTC.

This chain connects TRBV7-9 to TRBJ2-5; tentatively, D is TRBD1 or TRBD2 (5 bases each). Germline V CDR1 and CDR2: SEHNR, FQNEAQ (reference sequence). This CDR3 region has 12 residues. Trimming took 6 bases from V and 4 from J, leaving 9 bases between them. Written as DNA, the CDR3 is TGTGCCAGCAGTTGGGGGACAGAGACCCAGTACTTC. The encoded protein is CASSWGTETQYF.

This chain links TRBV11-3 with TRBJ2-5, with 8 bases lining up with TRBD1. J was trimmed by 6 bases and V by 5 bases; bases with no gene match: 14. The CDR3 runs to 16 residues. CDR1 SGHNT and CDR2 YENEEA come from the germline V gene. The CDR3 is CASSPDFAGGMQTQYF. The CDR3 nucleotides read TGTGCCAGCAGCCCCGATTTTGCAGGGGGCATGCAGACCCAGTACTTC.

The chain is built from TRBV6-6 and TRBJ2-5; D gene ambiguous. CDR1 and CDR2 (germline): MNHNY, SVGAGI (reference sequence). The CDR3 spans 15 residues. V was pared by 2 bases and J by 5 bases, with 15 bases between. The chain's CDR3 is CASSYGSQVWETQYF. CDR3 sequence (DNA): TGTGCCAGCAGTTACGGGTCTCAAGTTTGGGAGACCCAGTACTTC.

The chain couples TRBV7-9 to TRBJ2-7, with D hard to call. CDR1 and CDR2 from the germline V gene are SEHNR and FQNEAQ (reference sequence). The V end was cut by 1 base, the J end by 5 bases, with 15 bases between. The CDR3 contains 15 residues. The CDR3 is CASSLGPGVSNEQYF. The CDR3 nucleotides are TGTGCCAGCAGCTTAGGCCCCGGTGTTAGTAACGAGCAGTACTTC.

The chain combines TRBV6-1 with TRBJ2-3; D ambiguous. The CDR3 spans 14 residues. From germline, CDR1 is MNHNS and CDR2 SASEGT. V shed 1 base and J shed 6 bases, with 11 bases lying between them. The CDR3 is CASSEEVIPDTQYF. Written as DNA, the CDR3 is TGTGCCAGCAGTGAAGAGGTAATCCCGGATACGCAGTATTTT.

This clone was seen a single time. As DNA, the CDR3 is TGCACCAGCAGCCAAGTGTCGGGGAGCGGGGAGCTGTTTTTT. This translates into CTSSQVSGSGELFF. This sequence joins TRBV1 and TRBJ2-2; the D call of TRBD2 is as the table states it, not checked on the DNA. TRBV1 is assigned pseudogene status. The CDR3 has 14 amino acids.

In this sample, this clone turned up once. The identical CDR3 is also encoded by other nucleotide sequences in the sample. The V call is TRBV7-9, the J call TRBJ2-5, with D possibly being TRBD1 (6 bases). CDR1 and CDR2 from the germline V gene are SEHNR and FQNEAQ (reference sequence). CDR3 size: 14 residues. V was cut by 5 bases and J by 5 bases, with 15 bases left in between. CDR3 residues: CASSRGGEGETQYF. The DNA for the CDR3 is TGTGCCAGCAGCCGAGGGGGTGAGGGGGAGACCCAGTACTTC. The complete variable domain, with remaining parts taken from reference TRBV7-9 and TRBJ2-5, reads DTGVSQNPRHKITKRGQNVTFRCDPISEHNRLYWYRQTLGQGPEFLTYFQNEAQLEKSRLLSDRFSAERPKGSFSTLEIQRTEQGDSAMYLCASSRGGEGETQYFGPGTRLLVL.

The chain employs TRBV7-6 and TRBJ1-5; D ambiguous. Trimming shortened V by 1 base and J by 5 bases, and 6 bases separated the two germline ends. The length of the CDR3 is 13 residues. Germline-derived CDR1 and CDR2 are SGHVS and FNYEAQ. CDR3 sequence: CASSLGVHQPQHF. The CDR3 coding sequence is TGTGCCAGCAGCTTAGGAGTGCATCAGCCCCAGCATTTT.

CDR3 sequence: CASSLGTRGTEAFF. CDR3 coding DNA: TGTGCCAGCAGCTTGGGGACCAGGGGCACTGAAGCTTTCTTT. The J gene is TRBJ1-1, the V gene TRBV5-6; D is possibly TRBD1 (6 bases). The CDR3 is made up of 14 amino acids. V lost 0 bases, J lost 4 bases, and 10 bases lay in between. Germline assignment: CDR1 SGHDT and CDR2 YYEEEE.

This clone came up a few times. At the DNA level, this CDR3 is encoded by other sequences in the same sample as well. The CDR3 bases are TGTGCCATCAGTGTTGAGGGGAATCAGCCCCAGCATTTT. Protein: CAISVEGNQPQHF. The chain is built from TRBV10-3 and TRBJ1-5; D possibly corresponds to TRBD1 (5 bases). In germline, CDR1 is ENHRY, CDR2 SYGVKD. CDR3 length equals 13 residues. Trimming took off 4 bases at V and 4 bases at J, with 8 bases between the two ends.